This TCR beta chain was captured in a study of PD-1 blockade in classical Hodgkin lymphoma. Sequenced by immunoSEQ multiplex PCR; TCRdb stores in-frame clones only, minus some. This table holds approximately 21,000 clones, under 70% found once. Trimming took 4 bases from V and 8 from J, leaving 21 bases between them. This CDR3 has 15 residues. Germline V gene data show CDR1 as SGDLS and CDR2 as YYNGEE. Relapse after autologous stem cell transplantation occurred in every patient, and brentuximab vedotin exposure varied. The V call is TRBV9, the J call TRBJ1-2; maybe TRBD1 (5 bases). This sequence was found in a human donor with classical Hodgkin lymphoma. Specimen: peripheral blood mononuclear cells (PBMCs), collected at baseline. The DNA for the CDR3 is TGTGCCAGCAGCCCATTGGCCAGGGCACCGGGGGGCTACACCTTC. It codes for CASSPLARAPGGYTF.